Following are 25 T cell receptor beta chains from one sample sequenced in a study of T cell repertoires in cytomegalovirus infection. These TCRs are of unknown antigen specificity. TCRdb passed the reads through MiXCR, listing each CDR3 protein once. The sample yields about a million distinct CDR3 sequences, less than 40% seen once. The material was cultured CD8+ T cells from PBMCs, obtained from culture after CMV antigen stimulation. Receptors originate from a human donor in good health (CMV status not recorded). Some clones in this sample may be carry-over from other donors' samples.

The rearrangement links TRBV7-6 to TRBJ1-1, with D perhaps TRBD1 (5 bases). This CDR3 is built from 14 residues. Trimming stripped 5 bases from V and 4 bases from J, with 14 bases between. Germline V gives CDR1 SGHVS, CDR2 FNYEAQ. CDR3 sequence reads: CASSPGGPVTEAFF. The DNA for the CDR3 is TGTGCCAGCAGCCCGGGGGGACCAGTCACTGAAGCTTTCTTT.

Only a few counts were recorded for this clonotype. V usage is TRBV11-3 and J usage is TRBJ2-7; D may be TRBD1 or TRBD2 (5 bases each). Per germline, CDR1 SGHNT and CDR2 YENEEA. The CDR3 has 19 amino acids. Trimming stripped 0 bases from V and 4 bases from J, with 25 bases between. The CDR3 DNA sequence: TGTGCCAGCAGCTTAGATACCCGGGGAAAGGGACCTCTTACTTACGAGCAGTACGTC. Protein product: CASSLDTRGKGPLTYEQYV.

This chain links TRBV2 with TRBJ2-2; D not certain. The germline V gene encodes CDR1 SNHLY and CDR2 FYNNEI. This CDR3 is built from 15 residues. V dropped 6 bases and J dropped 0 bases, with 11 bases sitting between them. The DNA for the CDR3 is TGTGCCAGCAGCAGTGGGTTTACGAACACCGGGGAGCTGTTTTTT. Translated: CASSSGFTNTGELFF.

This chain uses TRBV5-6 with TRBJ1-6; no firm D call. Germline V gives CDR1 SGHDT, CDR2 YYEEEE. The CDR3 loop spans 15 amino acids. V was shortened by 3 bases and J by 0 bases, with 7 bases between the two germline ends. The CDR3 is CASSSSRSYNSPLHF. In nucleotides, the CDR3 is TGTGCCAGCAGCTCCTCCCGCTCCTATAATTCACCCCTCCACTTT.

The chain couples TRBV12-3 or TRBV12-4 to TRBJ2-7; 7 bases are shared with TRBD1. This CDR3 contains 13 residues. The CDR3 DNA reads TGTGCCAGCATCCTGTCCGGGACAGTCGGGATCCACGTC. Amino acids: CASILSGTVGIHV.

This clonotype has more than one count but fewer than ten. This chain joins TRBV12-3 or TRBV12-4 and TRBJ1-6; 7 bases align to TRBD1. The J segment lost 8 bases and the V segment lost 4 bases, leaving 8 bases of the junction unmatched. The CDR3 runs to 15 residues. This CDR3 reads CASSSQTGSYSPLHF. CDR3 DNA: TGTGCCAGCAGTTCCCAGACAGGGTCCTATTCACCCCTCCACTTT.

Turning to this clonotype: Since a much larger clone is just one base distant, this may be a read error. The CDR3 protein is CANTLLSYNEQFF. For the CDR3, the DNA is TGTGCCAACACCCTTCTCTCCTACAATGAGCAGTTCTTC. The J gene is TRBJ2-1, the V gene TRBV12-3 or TRBV12-4; no definite D call. Trimming stripped 10 bases from V and 0 bases from J, with 10 bases between. The CDR3 runs 13 residues.

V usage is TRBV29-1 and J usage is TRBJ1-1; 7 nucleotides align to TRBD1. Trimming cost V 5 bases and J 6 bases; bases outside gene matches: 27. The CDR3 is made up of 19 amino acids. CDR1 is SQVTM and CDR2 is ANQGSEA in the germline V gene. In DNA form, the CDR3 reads TGCAGCGTTTCGAATCGGGAGACAGGGCTTGGGACGGGGTTAGCTGAAGCTTTCTTT. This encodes CSVSNRETGLGTGLAEAFF.

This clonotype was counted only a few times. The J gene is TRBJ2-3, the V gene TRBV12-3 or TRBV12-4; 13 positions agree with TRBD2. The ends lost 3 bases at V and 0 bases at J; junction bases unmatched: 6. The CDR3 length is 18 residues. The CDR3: CASSFTSGGAVSTDTQYF. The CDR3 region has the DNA TGTGCCAGCAGTTTTACTAGCGGGGGGGCCGTAAGCACAGATACGCAGTATTTT.

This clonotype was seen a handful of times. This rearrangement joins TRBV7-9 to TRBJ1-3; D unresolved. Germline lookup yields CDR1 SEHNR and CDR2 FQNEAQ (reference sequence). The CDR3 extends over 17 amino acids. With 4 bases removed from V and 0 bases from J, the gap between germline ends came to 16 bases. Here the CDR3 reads CASSSTEGSFSGNTIYF. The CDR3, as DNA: TGTGCCAGCAGCTCGACCGAGGGCTCCTTCTCTGGAAACACCATATATTTT.

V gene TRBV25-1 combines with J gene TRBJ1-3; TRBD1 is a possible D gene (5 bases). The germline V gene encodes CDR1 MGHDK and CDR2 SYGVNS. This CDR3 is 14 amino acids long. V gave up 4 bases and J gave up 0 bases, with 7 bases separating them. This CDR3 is CASSAGTSGNTIYF. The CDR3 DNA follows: TGTGCCAGCAGTGCCGGGACCTCTGGAAACACCATATATTTT.

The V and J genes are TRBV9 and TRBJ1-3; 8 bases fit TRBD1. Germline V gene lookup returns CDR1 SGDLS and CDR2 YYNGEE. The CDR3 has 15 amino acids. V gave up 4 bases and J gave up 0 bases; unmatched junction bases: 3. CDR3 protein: CASSPGGSSGNTIYF. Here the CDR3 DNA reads TGTGCCAGCAGCCCAGGGGGCAGCTCTGGAAACACCATATATTTT.

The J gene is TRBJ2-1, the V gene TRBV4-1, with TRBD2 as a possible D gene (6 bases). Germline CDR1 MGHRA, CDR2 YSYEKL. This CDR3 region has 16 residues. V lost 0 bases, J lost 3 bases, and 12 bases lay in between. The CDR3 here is CASSQEGAGYYNEQFF. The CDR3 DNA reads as TGCGCCAGCAGCCAAGAAGGAGCGGGCTACTACAATGAGCAGTTCTTC.

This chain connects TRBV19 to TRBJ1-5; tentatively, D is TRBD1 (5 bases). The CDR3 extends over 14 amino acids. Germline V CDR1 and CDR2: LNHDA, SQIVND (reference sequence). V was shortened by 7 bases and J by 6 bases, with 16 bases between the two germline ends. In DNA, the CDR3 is TGTGCCAGTAACTCCGGGGGTGGTAGTCAGCCCCAGCATTTT. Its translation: CASNSGGGSQPQHF.

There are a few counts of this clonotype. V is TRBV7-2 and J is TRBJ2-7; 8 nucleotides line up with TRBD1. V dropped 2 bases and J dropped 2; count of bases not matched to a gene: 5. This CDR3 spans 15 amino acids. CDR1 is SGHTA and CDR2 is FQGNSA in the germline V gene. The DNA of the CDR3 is TGTGCCAGCAGCTTACCGGGACAGGTCGCCTACGAGCAGTACTTC. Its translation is CASSLPGQVAYEQYF.

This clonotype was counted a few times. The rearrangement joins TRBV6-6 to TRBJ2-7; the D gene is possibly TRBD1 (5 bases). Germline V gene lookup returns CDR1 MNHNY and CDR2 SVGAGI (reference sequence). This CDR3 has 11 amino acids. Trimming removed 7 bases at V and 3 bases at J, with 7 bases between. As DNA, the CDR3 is TGTGCCAGCATAGACAGCTACGAGCAGTACGTC. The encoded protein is CASIDSYEQYV.

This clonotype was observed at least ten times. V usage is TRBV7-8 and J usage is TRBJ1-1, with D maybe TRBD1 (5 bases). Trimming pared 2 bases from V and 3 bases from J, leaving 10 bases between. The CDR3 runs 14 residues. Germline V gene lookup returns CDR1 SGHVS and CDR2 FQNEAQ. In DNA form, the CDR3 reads TGTGCCAGCAGCTTATATACGGGGGACACTGAAGCTTTCTTT. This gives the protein CASSLYTGDTEAFF.

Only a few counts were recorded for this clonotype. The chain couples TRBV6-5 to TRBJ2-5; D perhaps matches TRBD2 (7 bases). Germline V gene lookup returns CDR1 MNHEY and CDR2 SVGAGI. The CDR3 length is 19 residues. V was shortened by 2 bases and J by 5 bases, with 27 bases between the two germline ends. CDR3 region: CASSYRARRGGYGGETQYF. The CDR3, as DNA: TGTGCCAGCAGTTACCGGGCCCGACGCGGGGGCTATGGTGGGGAGACCCAGTACTTC.

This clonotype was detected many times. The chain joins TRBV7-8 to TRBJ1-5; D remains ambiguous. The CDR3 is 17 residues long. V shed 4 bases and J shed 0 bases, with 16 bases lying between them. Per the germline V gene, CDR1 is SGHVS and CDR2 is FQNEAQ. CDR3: CASSSPNWPYSNQPQHF. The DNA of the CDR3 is TGTGCCAGCAGCTCACCAAATTGGCCGTATAGCAATCAGCCCCAGCATTTT.

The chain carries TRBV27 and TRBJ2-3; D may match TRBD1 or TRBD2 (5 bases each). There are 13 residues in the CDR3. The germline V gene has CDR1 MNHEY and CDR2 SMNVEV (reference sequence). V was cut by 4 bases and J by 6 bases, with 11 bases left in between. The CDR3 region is CASSWGSGDTQYF. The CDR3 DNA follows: TGTGCCAGCAGTTGGGGGTCTGGGGATACGCAGTATTTT.

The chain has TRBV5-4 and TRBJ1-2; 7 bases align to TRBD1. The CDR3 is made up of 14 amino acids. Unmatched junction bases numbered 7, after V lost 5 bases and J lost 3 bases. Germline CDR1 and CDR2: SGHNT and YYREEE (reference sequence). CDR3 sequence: CASRGTGEDYGYTF. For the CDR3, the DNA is TGTGCCAGCAGAGGAACAGGGGAAGACTATGGCTACACCTTC.

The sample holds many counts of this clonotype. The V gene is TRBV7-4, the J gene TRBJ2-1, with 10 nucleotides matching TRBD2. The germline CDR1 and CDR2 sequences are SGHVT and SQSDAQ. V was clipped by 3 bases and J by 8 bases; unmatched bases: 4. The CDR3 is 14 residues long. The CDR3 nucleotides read TGTGCCAGCAGCTTGAGCGGGGGGGCCGATGAGCAGTTCTTC. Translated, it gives CASSLSGGADEQFF.

The CDR3 loop is CASSLEHPEQFF. The CDR3 bases are TGTGCCAGCAGTTTAGAACACCCCGAGCAGTTCTTC. The J gene is TRBJ2-1, the V gene TRBV12-3 or TRBV12-4; D is ambiguous. V was cut by 1 base and J by 10 bases, with 8 bases left in between. This CDR3 has 12 residues.

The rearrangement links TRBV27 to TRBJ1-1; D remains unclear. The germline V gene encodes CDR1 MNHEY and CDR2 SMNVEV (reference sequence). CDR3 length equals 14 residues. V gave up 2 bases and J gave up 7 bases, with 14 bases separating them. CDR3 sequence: CASSLSSKAIEAFF. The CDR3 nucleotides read TGTGCCAGCAGTTTAAGCAGCAAGGCTATTGAAGCTTTCTTT.

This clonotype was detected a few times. The chain's CDR3 is CASTPAWGNSNTGELFF. The DNA of the CDR3 is TGCGCCAGCACCCCGGCGTGGGGGAACTCGAACACCGGGGAGCTGTTTTTT. This chain connects TRBV4-1 to TRBJ2-2; the D call may be TRBD1 or TRBD2 (5 bases each). Trimming removed 7 bases from V and 0 bases from J, with 18 bases in between. Germline CDR1 MGHRA, CDR2 YSYEKL. CDR3 length equals 17 residues.